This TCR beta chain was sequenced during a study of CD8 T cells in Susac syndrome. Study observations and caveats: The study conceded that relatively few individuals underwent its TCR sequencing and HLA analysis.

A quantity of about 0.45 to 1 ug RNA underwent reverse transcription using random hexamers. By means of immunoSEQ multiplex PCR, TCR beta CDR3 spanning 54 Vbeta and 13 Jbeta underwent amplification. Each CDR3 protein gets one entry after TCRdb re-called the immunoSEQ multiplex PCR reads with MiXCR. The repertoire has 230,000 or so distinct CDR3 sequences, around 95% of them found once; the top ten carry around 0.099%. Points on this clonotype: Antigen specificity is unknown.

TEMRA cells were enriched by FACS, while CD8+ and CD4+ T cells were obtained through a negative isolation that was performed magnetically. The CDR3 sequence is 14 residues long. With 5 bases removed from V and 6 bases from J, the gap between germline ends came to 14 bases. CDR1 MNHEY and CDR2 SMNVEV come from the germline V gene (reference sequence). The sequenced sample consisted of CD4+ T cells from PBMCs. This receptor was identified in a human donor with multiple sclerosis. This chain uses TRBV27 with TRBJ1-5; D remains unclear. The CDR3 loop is CASSLTGRAQPQHF. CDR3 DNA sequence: TGTGCCAGCAGTCTGACCGGGAGGGCTCAGCCCCAGCATTTT.